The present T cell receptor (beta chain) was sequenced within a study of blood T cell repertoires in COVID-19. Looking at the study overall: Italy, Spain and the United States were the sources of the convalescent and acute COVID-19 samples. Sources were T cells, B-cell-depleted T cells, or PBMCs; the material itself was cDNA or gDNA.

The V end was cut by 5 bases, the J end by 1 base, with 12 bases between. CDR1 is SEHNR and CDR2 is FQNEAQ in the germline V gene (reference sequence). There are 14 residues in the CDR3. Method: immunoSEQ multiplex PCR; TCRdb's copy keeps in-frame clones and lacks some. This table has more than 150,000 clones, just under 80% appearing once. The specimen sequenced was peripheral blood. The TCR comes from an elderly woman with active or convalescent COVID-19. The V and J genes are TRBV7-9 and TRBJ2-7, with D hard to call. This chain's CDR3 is CASSQDMASYEQYF. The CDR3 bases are TGTGCCAGCAGCCAAGACATGGCATCCTACGAGCAGTACTTC.